The present T cell receptor beta chain was sequenced within a study of T cell repertoires in cytomegalovirus infection. Overall study: Signatures in public TCR beta sequences pointed to both CMV infection and matching HLA type. The study's findings and limits: There were HLA-C-restricted CMV-specific TCR beta clonotypes dominating the ex vivo response. Individuals carrying CMV plus the relevant HLA were identified by cumulative frequency of public TCR beta families.

The CDR3 length is 14 residues. The V gene end was trimmed by 6 bases and the J gene end by 5 bases; junction bases not matched to a gene: 8. Per germline, CDR1 SGHNT and CDR2 YENEEA. TCRdb independently ran MiXCR on the reads; one entry per CDR3 protein. Here the sample spans fewer than 700,000 distinct CDR3 sequences, around 24% being singletons. This clonotype was detected a few times. What it binds is not known. The clonotype was recovered from a human donor in good health (CMV status not recorded). Some clones in this sample may be carry-over from other donors' samples. This chain joins TRBV11-3 and TRBJ2-3; 7 bases are a match to TRBD1. Sequenced input: CD8+ T cells from PBMCs. The CDR3 DNA is TGTGCCAGCAGTCGCAGGGGGTACGAAGATACGCAGTATTTT. Translating gives CASSRRGYEDTQYF.